This TCR beta chain came from a study of T cell responses to AZD1222 COVID-19 vaccine. Study summary: Second-dose schedules of about 4 or about 12 weeks were combined.

Study-level findings and limits: In a largely white British group with more females than males, clonal diversity was possibly underestimated.

Regarding this clone: Its specificity is not known.

The data were produced by immunoSEQ multiplex PCR, yet TCRdb's version contains in-frame clones alone and is incomplete. The table includes 150,000 to 200,000 clones, roughly 92% detected once. The germline gives CDR1 SEHNR, CDR2 FQNEAQ (reference sequence). Trimming pared 2 bases from V and 4 bases from J, leaving 6 bases between. This CDR3 region has 12 residues. The gene calls are TRBV7-9 and TRBJ2-7, with no clear D. The sequence was obtained from an adult in good health. This material consisted of peripheral blood, taken on day 0 of AZD1222 vaccination. The CDR3: CASSLSTYEQYF. For the CDR3, the DNA is TGTGCCAGCAGCTTATCGACGTACGAGCAGTACTTC.